This is a list of T cell receptor beta chains from one sample in a study of CD8 T cells in ankylosing spondylitis. MiXCR was run by TCRdb on the 5' RACE reads, yielding one entry per CDR3 protein. Of about 800,000 distinct CDR3 sequences listed, approximately 12% are singletons. Input material: blood, either unsorted or a sorted T cell fraction (not recorded which). Receptor source: a male donor with ankylosing spondylitis. Each CDR3 is given with its conserved first and last residue. D genes are given only for firm matches. Size tells how often a clone was seen (once, few, many) or the class of an expanded clone, and some rows leave it out.

j_gene,v_gene,abundance,d_gene,CDR3aa,CDR3nt
TRBJ2-1,TRBV12-3/TRBV12-4,.,.,CASRRDFEQFF,TGTGCCAGCAGACGAGACTTTGAGCAGTTCTTC
TRBJ1-2,TRBV6-2/TRBV6-3,once,.,CASNFMPLLYGYTF,TGTGCCAGCAATTTCATGCCCCTGCTCTATGGCTACACCTTC
TRBJ2-7,TRBV5-1,few,TRBD1,CASSLAGQGEAQYF,TGCGCCAGCAGCTTGGCGGGACAGGGGGAAGCGCAGTACTTC
TRBJ2-1,TRBV20-1,many,TRBD2,CSAIAGGYNEQFF,TGCAGTGCGATAGCGGGGGGATACAATGAGCAGTTCTTC
TRBJ1-1,TRBV7-9,many,.,CASSWGGRTEAFF,TGTGCCAGCAGCTGGGGGGGGCGGACTGAAGCTTTCTTT
TRBJ1-2,TRBV6-2/TRBV6-3,once,.,CASSPFRTEVYGYTF,TGTGCCAGCAGCCCATTTAGGACGGAGGTCTATGGCTACACCTTC
TRBJ2-7,TRBV7-2,.,.,CASSLGGMAYEQYF,TGTGCCAGCAGCTTAGGCGGGATGGCCTACGAGCAGTACTTC
TRBJ2-1,TRBV29-1,many,TRBD2,CSGAGWLAGRSYNEQFF,TGCAGCGGCGCAGGGTGGCTAGCGGGGCGCTCCTACAATGAGCAGTTCTTC
TRBJ2-1,TRBV5-1,.,.,CASSLARGNLYNEQFF,TGCGCCAGCAGCTTGGCCCGGGGTAACCTTTACAATGAGCAGTTCTTC
TRBJ2-7,TRBV7-8,few,.,CASSSLRGNAYEQYF,TGTGCCAGCAGCTCCCTCAGGGGTAATGCCTACGAGCAGTACTTC
TRBJ1-2,TRBV20-1,few,TRBD1,CSAGPRDRASRGYTF,TGCAGTGCTGGCCCCCGGGACAGGGCATCGCGCGGCTACACCTTC
TRBJ2-1,TRBV5-1,.,TRBD2,CASSTGASGFDEQFF,TGCGCCAGCTCCACCGGGGCTAGCGGCTTTGATGAGCAGTTCTTC
TRBJ2-1,TRBV4-3,.,.,CASSQERDASVFF,TGCGCCAGCAGCCAAGAACGTGATGCTAGCGTGTTCTTC
TRBJ1-5,TRBV20-1,.,.,CSASPDSAYQPQHF,TGCAGTGCTTCCCCGGACAGCGCCTATCAGCCCCAGCATTTT
TRBJ2-3,TRBV20-1,.,.,CSVPARGTDTQYF,TGCAGTGTCCCGGCCAGGGGCACAGATACGCAGTATTTT
TRBJ1-1,TRBV6-2/TRBV6-3,.,.,CASSHPPPAEAFF,TGTGCCAGCAGTCACCCACCTCCGGCTGAAGCTTTCTTT
TRBJ2-2,TRBV3-1,few,TRBD2,CASSKAGRTGELFF,TGTGCCAGCAGCAAAGCGGGGCGTACCGGGGAGCTGTTTTTT
TRBJ2-3,TRBV24-1,few,.,CATSDLNSKPQYF,TGTGCCACCAGTGATCTAAACTCTAAACCGCAGTATTTT
TRBJ2-7,TRBV4-3,many,TRBD2,CASSHLGLAGYEQYF,TGCGCCAGCAGCCACCTGGGACTAGCGGGCTACGAGCAGTACTTC
TRBJ1-3,TRBV5-1,few,TRBD1,CASSSLPRQGDGNTIYF,TGCGCCAGCAGCTCCCTTCCGCGACAGGGGGATGGAAACACCATATATTTT
TRBJ1-4,TRBV20-1,few,.,CSARDPGTGGEKLFF,TGCAGTGCTAGAGATCCGGGGACCGGGGGTGAAAAACTGTTTTTT
TRBJ2-1,TRBV20-1,.,TRBD2,CSARGGSSGSLGNEQFF,TGCAGTGCTAGAGGGGGGTCTAGCGGGAGTTTAGGAAATGAGCAGTTCTTC
TRBJ2-7,TRBV6-6,.,.,CASSSRGGDEQYF,TGTGCCAGCAGTTCCCGAGGGGGAGACGAGCAGTACTTC
TRBJ1-5,TRBV6-1,.,.,CASRPGVIVGQPQHF,TGTGCCAGCAGGCCAGGGGTAATAGTAGGACAGCCCCAGCATTTT
TRBJ1-5,TRBV4-1,.,.,CASRRGHPGDNQPQHF,TGCGCCAGCAGGCGGGGGCACCCCGGGGACAATCAGCCCCAGCATTTT
TRBJ1-2,TRBV20-1,.,.,CSVRRDAAYGYTF,TGCAGTGTCCGCCGGGACGCCGCCTATGGCTACACCTTC
TRBJ1-1,TRBV18,few,TRBD1,CASSPGQGAREAFF,TGTGCCAGCTCACCAGGACAGGGGGCGCGTGAAGCTTTCTTT
TRBJ2-4,TRBV4-1,few,.,CASSHSGPEGYIQYF,TGCGCCAGCAGCCATTCGGGACCCGAAGGATACATTCAGTACTTC
TRBJ1-4,TRBV5-1,.,.,CASSSTGTPNEKLFF,TGCGCCAGCAGCTCAACAGGGACCCCTAATGAAAAACTGTTTTTT
TRBJ2-1,TRBV20-1,few,.,CSAKGRSVEQFF,TGCAGTGCAAAGGGACGGTCGGTAGAGCAGTTCTTC
TRBJ2-1,TRBV5-1,few,TRBD1,CASSLGDRGAYNEQFF,TGCGCCAGCAGCTTGGGGGACAGGGGAGCCTACAATGAGCAGTTCTTC
TRBJ2-3,TRBV5-1,.,.,CASSDRTTSTDTQYF,TGCGCCAGCAGCGATAGGACAACTAGCACAGATACGCAGTATTTT
TRBJ2-3,TRBV24-1,few,.,CATSDFSSSTDTQYF,TGTGCCACCAGTGATTTCAGCTCTAGCACAGATACGCAGTATTTT
TRBJ2-3,TRBV10-3,many,.,CAISELDSTSTDTQYF,TGTGCCATCAGTGAGTTAGACAGTACTAGCACAGATACGCAGTATTTT
TRBJ2-6,TRBV12-3/TRBV12-4,.,.,CASSNANVLTF,TGTGCCAGCAGCAACGCCAACGTCCTGACTTTC
TRBJ1-5,TRBV7-9,few,TRBD1,CASSQGGRDGPQHF,TGTGCCAGCAGCCAGGGGGGTCGCGACGGGCCCCAGCATTTT
TRBJ1-4,TRBV18,.,.,CASSPAGSNEKLFF,TGTGCCAGCTCACCAGCGGGGAGTAATGAAAAACTGTTTTTT
TRBJ1-2,TRBV7-2,many,.,CASSFVWDEGGYTF,TGTGCCAGCAGCTTTGTCTGGGATGAGGGTGGCTACACCTTC
TRBJ2-7,TRBV11-2,.,TRBD2,CASSSYPRGPREIGYEQYF,TGTGCCAGCAGCTCCTATCCCCGGGGTCCGCGGGAGATTGGCTACGAGCAGTACTTC
TRBJ2-3,TRBV4-3,.,TRBD1,CASSHTTGEPDTQYF,TGCGCCAGCAGCCATACGACAGGGGAACCAGATACGCAGTATTTT